This TCR beta chain was identified during a study of blood T cell repertoires in COVID-19. The method was immunoSEQ multiplex PCR; TCRdb's version includes in-frame clones alone and lacks a portion of them. The sample shows some 240,000 clones, roughly 89% of them seen only once. This CDR3 has 14 residues. V lost 4 bases to trimming and J lost 2 bases; unmatched junction nucleotides: 2. Germline V gene sequence: CDR1 SGDLS, CDR2 YYNGEE. The specimen was peripheral blood. The receptor was derived from a woman aged 55-75 years with COVID-19, enrolled during active disease. V gene TRBV9 combines with J gene TRBJ2-7; TRBD2 aligns across 11 bases. CDR3 in DNA: TGTGCCAGCAGCCCTAGCGGGGGGCCCTACGAGCAGTACTTC. This gives the protein CASSPSGGPYEQYF.